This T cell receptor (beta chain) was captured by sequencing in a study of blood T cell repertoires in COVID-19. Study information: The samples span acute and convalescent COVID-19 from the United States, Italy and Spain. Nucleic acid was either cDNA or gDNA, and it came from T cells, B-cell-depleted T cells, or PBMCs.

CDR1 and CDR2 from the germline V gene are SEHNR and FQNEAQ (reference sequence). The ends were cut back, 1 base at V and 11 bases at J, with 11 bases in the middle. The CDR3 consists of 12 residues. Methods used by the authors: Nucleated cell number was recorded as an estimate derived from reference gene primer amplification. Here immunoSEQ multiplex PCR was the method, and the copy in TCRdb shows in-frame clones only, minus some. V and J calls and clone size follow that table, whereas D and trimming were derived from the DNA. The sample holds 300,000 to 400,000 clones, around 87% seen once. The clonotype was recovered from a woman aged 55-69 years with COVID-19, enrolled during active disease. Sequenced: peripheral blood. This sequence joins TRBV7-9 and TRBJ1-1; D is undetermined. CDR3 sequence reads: CASSLGEGRAFF. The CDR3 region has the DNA TGTGCCAGCAGCTTAGGCGAGGGTCGGGCTTTCTTT.